This T cell receptor (beta chain) was sequenced during a study of T cell repertoires in cytomegalovirus infection. Study background: Indicated by public TCR beta signatures were CMV infection and matching HLA type. Findings and limits, study-wide: Of the TCR beta families, the public ones yielded a cumulative frequency that identified carriers of CMV plus the relevant HLA. What dominated the ex vivo response were HLA-C-restricted CMV-specific TCR beta clonotypes.

The CDR3 is made up of 17 amino acids. The V and J ends lost 6 bases and 2 bases, in that order; junction bases with no gene match: 8. CDR1 is SNHLY and CDR2 is FYNNEI in the germline V gene. MiXCR, run by TCRdb on the reads, gives a single entry per CDR3 protein. The repertoire consists of around 450,000 distinct CDR3 sequences, with approximately 30% occurring once and the leading ten covering about 13%. This clonotype was seen a few times. Its target is not known. This TCR came from a human donor in good health (CMV status not recorded). Some clones in this sample may be carry-over from other donors' samples. V is TRBV2 and J is TRBJ2-2, with 11 positions matching TRBD1. Sequencing was done on a sample of PBMCs. For the CDR3, the DNA is TGTGCCAGCAGCGTCAGGGGGACAGGGGGAAACACCGGGGAGCTGTTTTTT. Amino acid sequence: CASSVRGTGGNTGELFF.